Presented here are 21 T cell receptor beta chains from one specimen sequenced in a study of a mutant IDH1 vaccine in newly diagnosed glioma. Sequencing was performed with immunoSEQ multiplex PCR; in TCRdb, only in-frame clones are kept and a portion is missing. The table records tens of thousands of clones, roughly 79% of them present only once. This sample's time point: week 23, last vaccination. A 20-mer mutant IDH1 peptide at 300 ug was injected subcutaneously with topical imiquimod. Which antigens these TCRs recognize remains unknown. Sequences were derived from PBMCs, sampled from a glioma patient whose treatment included an IDH1 peptide vaccine. The receptors stem from a man aged 40-55 years with glioma.

This chain links TRBV2 with TRBJ1-6; perhaps TRBD1 as D (5 bases). This CDR3 contains 17 residues. Germline V lookup: CDR1 SNHLY, CDR2 FYNNEI. Trimming took off 4 bases at V and 0 bases at J, with 13 bases between the two ends. CDR3 region: CASSGAAGSSYNSPLHF. For the CDR3, the DNA is TGTGCCAGCAGTGGGGCGGCAGGGAGCTCCTATAATTCACCCCTCCACTTT. The variable domain in full, completed from reference TRBV2 and TRBJ1-6, reads EPEVTQTPSHQVTQMGQEVILRCVPISNHLYFYWYRQILGQKVEFLVSFYNNEISEKSEIFDDQFSVERPDGSNFTLKIRSTKLEDSAMYFCASSGAAGSSYNSPLHFGNGTRLTVT.

This sequence joins TRBV19 and TRBJ1-5; D is uncertain. The CDR3 has 12 amino acids. V shed 3 bases and J shed 10 bases, with 10 bases lying between them. CDR1 LNHDA and CDR2 SQIVND come from the germline V gene (reference sequence). The CDR3 protein is CASSIGRIPQHF. The CDR3 DNA is TGTGCCAGTAGTATTGGACGGATCCCCCAGCATTTT.

The chain is built from TRBV9 and TRBJ1-3, with D possibly TRBD1 on 6 matching bases. Germline V CDR1 and CDR2: SGDLS, YYNGEE. CDR3 size: 17 residues. Trimming took off 3 bases at V and 3 bases at J, with 19 bases between the two ends. CDR3 coding DNA: TGTGCCAGCAGCGCCGTCCGGGGGGGCATAAGTGGAAACACCATATATTTT. Protein product: CASSAVRGGISGNTIYF.

The J gene is TRBJ2-1, the V gene TRBV7-2; D gene unclear. This CDR3 has 13 amino acids. Germline V lookup: CDR1 SGHTA, CDR2 FQGNSA. V shed 5 bases and J shed 2 bases, with 7 bases lying between them. The DNA for the CDR3 is TGTGCCAGCAGCCTTAGGCCCTACAATGAGCAGTTCTTC. It encodes CASSLRPYNEQFF.

To note about this clone: One end of the junction varies from germline; a read error may be responsible. The genes are TRBV4-3 and TRBJ2-7, with 10 positions matching TRBD2. This CDR3 spans 13 amino acids. Germline CDR1 is LGHNA and CDR2 is YSLEER. The CDR3 reads CASSQVGSGRVTF. The DNA of the CDR3 is TGCGCCAGCAGCCAAGTGGGGAGCGGGAGGGTTACCTTC.

This sequence joins TRBV7-3 and TRBJ1-1; perhaps TRBD1 as D (5 bases). The CDR3 loop spans 14 amino acids. Germline V CDR1 and CDR2: SGHTA, FQGTGA. V was trimmed by 5 bases and J by 3 bases, leaving 13 bases between them. The CDR3: CASSRRAGYTEAFF. Here the CDR3 DNA reads TGTGCCAGCAGCCGTCGGGCAGGGTACACTGAAGCTTTCTTT.

The gene calls are TRBV7-2 and TRBJ2-2; D is unresolved. V dropped 1 base and J dropped 8 bases, with 14 bases sitting between them. Germline V gene lookup returns CDR1 SGHTA and CDR2 FQGNSA. The CDR3 is 15 amino acids. This chain's CDR3 is CASSLVKAPIGELFF. CDR3 in DNA: TGTGCCAGCAGCTTAGTAAAGGCTCCCATTGGGGAGCTGTTTTTT.

This rearrangement joins TRBV28 to TRBJ1-4; TRBD1 is a possible D gene (6 bases). Per the germline V gene, CDR1 is MDHEN and CDR2 is SYDVKM. Between the trimmed V and J ends, which lost 3 bases and 7 bases, there was a span of 21 bases. This CDR3 has 17 amino acids. CDR3 region: CASSFFEWAGGGEKLFF. Here the CDR3 DNA reads TGTGCCAGCAGTTTTTTTGAATGGGCGGGGGGCGGTGAAAAACTGTTTTTT.

The genes are TRBV2 and TRBJ2-7; the D call may be TRBD1 or TRBD2 (5 bases each). The CDR3 has 14 amino acids. Trimming stripped 7 bases from V and 0 bases from J, with 13 bases between. CDR1 SNHLY and CDR2 FYNNEI come from the germline V gene. In nucleotides, the CDR3 is TGTGCCAGCATCCGGGACGGTTACTCCTACGAGCAGTACTTC. Its translation is CASIRDGYSYEQYF.

The V call is TRBV9, the J call TRBJ2-1; D is undetermined. Germline V CDR1 and CDR2: SGDLS, YYNGEE. V was trimmed by 0 bases and J by 9 bases, leaving 7 bases between them. The CDR3 has 12 amino acids. The CDR3 nucleotides are TGTGCCAGCAGCGTAGATGTCCTTGAGCAGTTCTTC. Residues: CASSVDVLEQFF.

The chain combines TRBV6-5 with TRBJ2-7; D unresolved. Germline assignment: CDR1 MNHEY and CDR2 SVGAGI. V was cut by 4 bases and J by 3 bases, with 7 bases left in between. CDR3 length equals 12 residues. CDR3 DNA: TGTGCCAGCAGTTCCGCCGTCTACGAGCAGTACTTC. Translated: CASSSAVYEQYF.

The chain combines TRBV5-4 with TRBJ2-2; 10 positions agree with TRBD2. The length of the CDR3 is 16 residues. CDR1 is SGHNT and CDR2 is YYREEE in the germline V gene (reference sequence). V trimming: 0 bases; J trimming: 4 bases; junction bases outside the gene matches: 3. CDR3 bases: TGTGCCAGCAGCTTGGGGTTAGCGGGAGGCACCGGGGAGCTGTTTTTT. It codes for CASSLGLAGGTGELFF.

This rearrangement joins TRBV19 to TRBJ2-1; 7 bases fit TRBD1. Per the germline V gene, CDR1 is LNHDA and CDR2 is SQIVND (reference sequence). CDR3 length: 17 amino acids. Germline trimming cut 5 bases from V and 2 bases from J; bases unmatched to any gene: 12. Written as DNA, the CDR3 is TGTGCCAGTAGTCCACGTGGGACAGTGGAACCCTACAATGAGCAGTTCTTC. It is translated as CASSPRGTVEPYNEQFF.

This clone was observed a handful of times. The V and J genes are TRBV4-3 and TRBJ2-1; D perhaps matches TRBD2 (5 bases). This CDR3 is 16 amino acids long. V lost 3 bases to trimming and J lost 6 bases, with 18 bases between them. CDR1 is LGHNA and CDR2 is YSLEER in the germline V gene. DNA for the CDR3: TGCGCCAGCAGCCACGGGGTCTTGGACGCCACCAATGAGCAGTTCTTC. Translating it yields CASSHGVLDATNEQFF.

This chain joins TRBV18 and TRBJ2-5; D unclear. Germline V CDR1 and CDR2: KGHSH, LQKENI. This CDR3 is 14 amino acids long. Trimming removed 3 bases from V and 5 bases from J, with 13 bases in between. CDR3 sequence (DNA): TGTGCCAGCTCACCCCCGGCCAGGACCGAGACCCAGTACTTC. Amino acid sequence: CASSPPARTETQYF.

The chain uses TRBV7-9 and TRBJ1-1, with TRBD1 identical over 11 bases. J gave up 3 bases and V 5 bases, and 5 bases lay outside the gene matches. Germline loops: CDR1 SEHNR, CDR2 FQNEAQ (reference sequence). The CDR3 has 15 residues. The DNA for the CDR3 is TGTGCCAGCAGCCCAGGGACAGGGGGGGACACTGAAGCTTTCTTT. Its protein product is CASSPGTGGDTEAFF. Full variable domain (remainder filled in from reference TRBV7-9 and TRBJ1-1): DTGVSQNPRHKITKRGQNVTFRCDPISEHNRLYWYRQTLGQGPEFLTYFQNEAQLEKSRLLSDRFSAERPKGSFSTLEIQRTEQGDSAMYLCASSPGTGGDTEAFFGQGTRLTVV.

This clone showed up just a few times. DNA of the CDR3: TGTGCCAGCACCCCCCGAAGGGGGGAACAGCCCCAGCATTTT. It encodes CASTPRRGEQPQHF. The V call is TRBV27, the J call TRBJ1-5; tentative D call: TRBD1 (6 bases). V was cut by 7 bases and J by 7 bases, with 17 bases left in between. This CDR3 is 14 amino acids long. Looked up from germline, CDR1 is MNHEY and CDR2 is SMNVEV (reference sequence).

The chain couples TRBV2 to TRBJ1-1; a possible D gene is TRBD1 (5 bases). Germline V lookup: CDR1 SNHLY, CDR2 FYNNEI. Between the trimmed V and J ends, which lost 3 bases and 1 base, there was a span of 9 bases. The CDR3 spans 14 residues. This CDR3 is CASSEDGGNTEAFF. CDR3 nucleotides: TGTGCCAGCAGTGAGGACGGGGGGAACACTGAAGCTTTCTTT.

The J gene is TRBJ1-6, the V gene TRBV28, with 7 bases aligning to TRBD1. CDR1 MDHEN and CDR2 SYDVKM come from the germline V gene. Trimming took 5 bases from V and 0 from J; bases not matched to a gene: 4. The CDR3 sequence is 16 residues long. The CDR3 spells CASSRQGSSYNSPLHF. CDR3 in DNA: TGTGCCAGCAGTCGACAGGGCTCCTCCTATAATTCACCCCTCCACTTT.

The genes are TRBV5-6 and TRBJ2-1; D is undetermined. Germline-derived CDR1 and CDR2 are SGHDT and YYEEEE. V gave up 2 bases and J gave up 1 base, with 7 bases separating them. CDR3 length: 14 amino acids. In DNA, the CDR3 is TGTGCCAGCAGCTTCGACTCGTCCTACAATGAGCAGTTCTTC. Amino acid sequence: CASSFDSSYNEQFF.

V usage is TRBV10-1 and J usage is TRBJ1-1; no reliable D call. Germline lookup yields CDR1 WNHNN and CDR2 SYGVQD (reference sequence). The CDR3 has 14 residues. V was shortened by 0 bases and J by 1 base, with 6 bases between the two germline ends. DNA for the CDR3: TGCGCCAGCAGTGAGTCTAAACCGAACACTGAAGCTTTCTTT. Amino acid sequence: CASSESKPNTEAFF.